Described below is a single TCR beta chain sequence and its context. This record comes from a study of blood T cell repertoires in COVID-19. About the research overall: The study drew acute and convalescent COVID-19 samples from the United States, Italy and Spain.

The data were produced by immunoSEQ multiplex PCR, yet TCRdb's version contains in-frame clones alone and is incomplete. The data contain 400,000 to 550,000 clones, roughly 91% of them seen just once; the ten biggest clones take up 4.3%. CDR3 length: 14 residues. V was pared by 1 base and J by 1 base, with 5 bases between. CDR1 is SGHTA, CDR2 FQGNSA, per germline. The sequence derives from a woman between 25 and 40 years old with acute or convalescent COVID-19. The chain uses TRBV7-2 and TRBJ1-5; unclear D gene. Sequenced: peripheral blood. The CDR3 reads CASSLVASNQPQHF. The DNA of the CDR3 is TGTGCCAGCAGCTTAGTAGCCAGCAATCAGCCCCAGCATTTT.